Each of the 9 T cell receptor beta chains below was sequenced from the same sample in a study of identical twins. TCRdb reprocessed the 5' RACE reads via MiXCR and lists one record per CDR3 protein. The top ten hold around 3% of the sample, which has approximately 590,000 distinct CDR3 sequences, more than 9% seen once. These same data were also listed under a study on yellow fever vaccine responses in identical twins.

Specimen: PBMCs. The receptors were sampled from a woman younger than 30 in good health.

In its sample, this clonotype was seen many times. The junction differs from germline at one of its ends, possibly a read error. V gene TRBV7-6 combines with J gene TRBJ2-3; D gene ambiguous. This CDR3 has 13 residues. Germline CDR1 is SGHVS and CDR2 is FNYEAQ. CDR3 sequence: CASSLGVVDTQYF. CDR3 bases: TGCGCCAGCAGCTTAGGAGTGGTGGATACGCAGTATTTT. The full variable domain, its missing parts supplied by reference TRBV7-6 and TRBJ2-3, is GAGVSQSPRYKVTKRGQDVALRCDPISGHVSLYWYRQALGQGPEFLTYFNYEAQQDKSGLPNDRFSAERPEGSISTLTIQRTEQRDSAMYRCASSLGVVDTQYFGPGTRLTVL.

This clonotype turned up a few times. The chain recombines TRBV27 with TRBJ1-5, with no clear D. Trimming removed 2 bases from V and 0 bases from J, with 8 bases in between. Germline CDR1 and CDR2: MNHEY and SMNVEV (reference sequence). This CDR3 spans 15 amino acids. The CDR3 here is CASSLKGHSNQPQHF. CDR3 DNA: TGTGCCAGCAGTTTAAAGGGCCATAGCAATCAGCCCCAGCATTTT.

There are a few counts of this clonotype. The chain combines TRBV11-2 with TRBJ1-1, with D unclear. Deletions cut 5 bases from V and 7 bases from J, with 14 bases between. The CDR3 totals 13 residues. Germline V gives CDR1 SGHAT, CDR2 FQNNGV. This CDR3 reads CASSTTDGIEAFF. CDR3 coding DNA: TGTGCCAGCAGCACTACCGACGGTATTGAAGCTTTCTTT. The full variable domain, its missing parts supplied by reference TRBV11-2 and TRBJ1-1, is EAGVAQSPRYKIIEKRQSVAFWCNPISGHATLYWYQQILGQGPKLLIQFQNNGVVDDSQLPKDRFSAERLKGVDSTLKIQPAKLEDSAVYLCASSTTDGIEAFFGQGTRLTVV.

This clonotype turned up a few times. V is TRBV4-3 and J is TRBJ2-2; a weak D match, TRBD2 (5 bases). Germline V gene lookup returns CDR1 LGHNA and CDR2 YSLEER. Trimming cost V 0 bases and J 5 bases, with 10 bases left between them. The CDR3 consists of 15 residues. The CDR3 region has the DNA TGCGCCAGCAGCCAAGACGAAGCGGTTACCGGGGAGCTGTTTTTT. Its protein product is CASSQDEAVTGELFF.

V gene TRBV11-1 combines with J gene TRBJ2-1, with 11 bases lining up with TRBD1. CDR1 is SGHAT and CDR2 is FQDESV in the germline V gene (reference sequence). The CDR3 has 19 residues. Losses at the gene ends were 5 bases for V and 4 bases for J; bases not matched to a gene: 16. CDR3 in DNA: TGTGCCAGCAGCGGTCGGACAGGGGGCGGGAGGGAGAGGTACAATGAGCAGTTCTTC. Protein sequence: CASSGRTGGGRERYNEQFF.

This clonotype was counted at least ten times. The rearrangement joins TRBV12-3 or TRBV12-4 to TRBJ1-5; 8 nucleotides agree with TRBD1. Trimming cost V 3 bases and J 2 bases; bases outside gene matches: 3. The CDR3 totals 15 residues. Written as DNA, the CDR3 is TGTGCCAGCAGTTTTACAGGGGGAGGCAATCAGCCCCAGCATTTT. The encoded protein is CASSFTGGGNQPQHF.

This clonotype came up many times. The chain uses TRBV20-1 and TRBJ2-1; D gene uncertain. Germline V lookup: CDR1 DFQATT, CDR2 SNEGSKA (reference sequence). The germline V and J ends were trimmed by 3 bases and 7 bases, with 22 bases remaining between them. The CDR3 covers 16 residues. CDR3 in amino acids: CSARLWGKKAANEQFF. The CDR3 DNA reads as TGCAGTGCTAGGCTGTGGGGTAAGAAGGCGGCGAATGAGCAGTTCTTC.

The chain links TRBV5-1 to TRBJ2-5; no clear D gene. CDR1 SGHRS and CDR2 YFSETQ come from the germline V gene. The CDR3 consists of 17 residues. V shed 2 bases and J shed 0 bases, with 17 bases lying between them. DNA for the CDR3: TGCGCCAGCAGCTTTGGTCGGACGGCCGTCTACCAAGAGACCCAGTACTTC. It is translated as CASSFGRTAVYQETQYF.

The rearrangement links TRBV28 to TRBJ2-5; 7 nucleotides agree with TRBD1. With V trimmed by 6 bases and J by 5 bases, 12 bases remained unmatched. Germline V lookup: CDR1 MDHEN, CDR2 SYDVKM. The CDR3 is 15 residues long. The CDR3 sequence is CASSNRQGLVETQYF. DNA of the CDR3: TGTGCCAGCAGCAATCGACAGGGCCTCGTGGAGACCCAGTACTTC.